The T cell receptor (beta chain) described here comes from a study of blood T cell repertoires in COVID-19. TCRdb's copy holds only in-frame clones and misses some; the assay was immunoSEQ multiplex PCR. There are under 200,000 clones in the sample; around nine tenths occur only once, and 6% lies in the top ten. The clonotype comes from a man aged 35-49 years with active or convalescent COVID-19. The specimen sequenced was peripheral blood.

CDR3 loop: CASGLYGETQYF. The CDR3 coding sequence is TGTGCTAGTGGGCTGTACGGGGAGACCCAGTACTTC. The chain is built from TRBV12-5 and TRBJ2-5; no reliable D call. The V gene lost 6 bases and the J gene lost 5 bases, with 10 bases spanning the gap. Germline V lookup: CDR1 LGHNT, CDR2 FRNRAP. The CDR3 consists of 12 residues.